This T cell receptor beta chain was recorded in a study of T cell changes during pregnancy in multiple sclerosis. The V gene lost 0 bases and the J gene lost 8 bases, with 7 bases spanning the gap. CDR1 is LGHNA, CDR2 YNFKEQ, per germline. The CDR3 has 12 amino acids. Measured with immunoSEQ multiplex PCR; TCRdb has only the in-frame clones, and not every one. This sample has 40,000 to 65,000 clones, with approximately 92% found just once. The TCR sequence derives from a female donor with multiple sclerosis, enrolled in a pregnancy study. The chain uses TRBV4-2 and TRBJ1-1; no reliable D call. The source was CD4+ T cells from peripheral blood mononuclear cells, collected in the third trimester of pregnancy. As DNA, the CDR3 is TGTGCCAGCAGCCAAGAAACGGAGGAAGCTTTCTTT. Translating gives CASSQETEEAFF.